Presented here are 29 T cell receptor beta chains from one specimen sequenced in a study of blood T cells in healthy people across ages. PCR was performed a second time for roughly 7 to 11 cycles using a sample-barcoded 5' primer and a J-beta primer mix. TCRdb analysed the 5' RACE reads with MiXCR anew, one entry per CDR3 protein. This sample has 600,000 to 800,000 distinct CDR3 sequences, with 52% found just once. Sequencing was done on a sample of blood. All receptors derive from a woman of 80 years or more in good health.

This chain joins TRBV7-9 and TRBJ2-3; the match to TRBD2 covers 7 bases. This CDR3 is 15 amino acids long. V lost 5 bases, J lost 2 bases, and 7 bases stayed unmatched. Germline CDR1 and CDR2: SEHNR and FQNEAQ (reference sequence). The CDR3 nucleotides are TGTGCCAGCAGCCATGAGCGGGGCAACACAGATACGCAGTATTTT. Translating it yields CASSHERGNTDTQYF.

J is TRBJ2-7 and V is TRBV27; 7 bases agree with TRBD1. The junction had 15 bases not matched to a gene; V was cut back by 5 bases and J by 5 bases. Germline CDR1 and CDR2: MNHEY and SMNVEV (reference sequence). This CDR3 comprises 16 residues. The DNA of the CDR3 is TGTGCCAGCAGTCCTCCTCTTTCGACAGGGATCCACGAGCAGTACTTC. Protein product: CASSPPLSTGIHEQYF.

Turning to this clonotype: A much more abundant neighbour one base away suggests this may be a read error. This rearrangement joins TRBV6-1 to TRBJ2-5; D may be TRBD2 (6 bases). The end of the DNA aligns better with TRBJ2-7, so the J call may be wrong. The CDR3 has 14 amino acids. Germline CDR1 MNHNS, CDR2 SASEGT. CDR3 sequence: CASQLEAGLYEQYF. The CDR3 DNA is TGTGCCTCCCAACTTGAAGCGGGCCTCTACGAGCAGTACTTC.

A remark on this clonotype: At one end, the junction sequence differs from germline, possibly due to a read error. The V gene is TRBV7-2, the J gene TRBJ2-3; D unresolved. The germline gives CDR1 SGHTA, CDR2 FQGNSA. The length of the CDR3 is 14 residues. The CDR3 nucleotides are TGTGCCAGCAGCTTAACGTTCAGCACAGAGACGCAGTATTTT. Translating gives CASSLTFSTETQYF.

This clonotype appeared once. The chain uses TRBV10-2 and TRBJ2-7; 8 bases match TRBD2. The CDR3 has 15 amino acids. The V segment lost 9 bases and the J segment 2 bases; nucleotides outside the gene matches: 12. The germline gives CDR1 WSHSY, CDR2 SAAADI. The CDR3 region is CASKKDGGATYEQYF. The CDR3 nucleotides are TGCGCCAGTAAAAAAGACGGGGGGGCTACCTACGAGCAGTACTTC.

CDR3 sequence reads: CASSLNSLTPLHF. The CDR3 nucleotides are TGTGCCAGCAGCTTAAACAGCCTGACTCCCCTCCACTTT. The chain links TRBV11-3 to TRBJ1-6; D is undetermined. This CDR3 region has 13 residues. Trimming left V 2 bases short and J 13 bases short, with 12 bases between. Germline loops: CDR1 SGHNT, CDR2 YENEEA.

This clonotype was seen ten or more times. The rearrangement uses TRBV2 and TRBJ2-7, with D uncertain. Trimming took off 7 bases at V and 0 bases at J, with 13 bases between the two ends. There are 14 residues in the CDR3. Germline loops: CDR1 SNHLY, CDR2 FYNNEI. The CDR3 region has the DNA TGTGCCAGCAATTCCCAGGTGTCCTCCTACGAGCAGTACTTC. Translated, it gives CASNSQVSSYEQYF.

The CDR3 bases are TGTGCCAGCAGCCCCGGAGGAGTGGGATGGTCCAAAAACATTCAGTACTTC. The encoded protein is CASSPGGVGWSKNIQYF. The rearrangement uses TRBV7-2 and TRBJ2-4, with D tentatively TRBD2 (5 bases). Germline assignment: CDR1 SGHTA and CDR2 FQGNSA. The CDR3 is made up of 17 amino acids. The V and J ends lost 5 bases and 2 bases respectively, with 19 bases between them. Based on the CDR3 plus reference TRBV7-2 and TRBJ2-4, the full variable domain is GAGVSQSPSNKVTEKGKDVELRCDPISGHTALYWYRQSLGQGLEFLIYFQGNSAPDKSGLPSDRFSAERTGGSVSTLTIQRTQQEDSAVYLCASSPGGVGWSKNIQYFGAGTRLSVL.

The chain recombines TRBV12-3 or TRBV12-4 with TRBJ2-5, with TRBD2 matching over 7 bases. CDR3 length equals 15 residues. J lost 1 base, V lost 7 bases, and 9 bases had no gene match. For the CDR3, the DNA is TGTGCCAGCACCCTCGGGGGGACGATCCAAGAGACCCAGTACTTC. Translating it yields CASTLGGTIQETQYF.

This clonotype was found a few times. The CDR3 is CSATHASGSDEQYF. The CDR3 DNA follows: TGCAGTGCAACCCACGCTAGCGGGAGCGATGAGCAGTACTTC. The V call is TRBV20-1, the J call TRBJ2-5; 10 nucleotides line up with TRBD2. This CDR3 contains 14 residues. J gave up 11 bases and V 6 bases, and 15 bases lay outside the gene matches. Germline V gene data show CDR1 as DFQATT and CDR2 as SNEGSKA (reference sequence).

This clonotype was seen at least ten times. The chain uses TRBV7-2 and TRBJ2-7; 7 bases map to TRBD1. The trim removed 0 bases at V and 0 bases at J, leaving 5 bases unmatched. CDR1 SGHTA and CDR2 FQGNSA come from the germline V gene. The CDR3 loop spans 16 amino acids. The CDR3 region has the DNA TGTGCCAGCAGCTTAGCAGGGGGCTTGCGCTCCTACGAGCAGTACTTC. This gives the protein CASSLAGGLRSYEQYF.

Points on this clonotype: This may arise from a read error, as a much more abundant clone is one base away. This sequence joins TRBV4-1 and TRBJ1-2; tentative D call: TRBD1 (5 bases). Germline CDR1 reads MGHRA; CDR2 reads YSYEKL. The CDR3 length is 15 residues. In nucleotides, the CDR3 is TGCGCCAACAGCCAAGATGGGGCAGCTAGTTATGGCTACACCTTC. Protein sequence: CANSQDGAASYGYTF.

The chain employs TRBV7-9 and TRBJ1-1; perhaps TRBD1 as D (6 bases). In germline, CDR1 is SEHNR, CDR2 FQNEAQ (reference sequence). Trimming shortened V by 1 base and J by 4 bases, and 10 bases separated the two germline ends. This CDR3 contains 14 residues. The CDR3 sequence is CASSLEQGITEAFF. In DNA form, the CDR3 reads TGTGCCAGCAGCTTAGAACAGGGCATCACTGAAGCTTTCTTT.

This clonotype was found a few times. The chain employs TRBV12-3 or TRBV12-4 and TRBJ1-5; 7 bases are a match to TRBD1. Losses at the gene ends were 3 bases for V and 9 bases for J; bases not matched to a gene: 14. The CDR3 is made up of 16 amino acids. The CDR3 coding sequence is TGTGCCAGCAGTTTTCTCACAGGGGACTACGCTTCGCCCCAGCATTTT. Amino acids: CASSFLTGDYASPQHF.

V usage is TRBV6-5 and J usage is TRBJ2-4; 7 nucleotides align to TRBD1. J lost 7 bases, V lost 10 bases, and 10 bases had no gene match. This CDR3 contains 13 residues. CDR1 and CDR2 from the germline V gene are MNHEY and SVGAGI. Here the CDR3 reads CATRMDRLNIQYF. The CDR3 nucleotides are TGTGCCACCAGGATGGACAGGCTCAACATTCAGTACTTC.

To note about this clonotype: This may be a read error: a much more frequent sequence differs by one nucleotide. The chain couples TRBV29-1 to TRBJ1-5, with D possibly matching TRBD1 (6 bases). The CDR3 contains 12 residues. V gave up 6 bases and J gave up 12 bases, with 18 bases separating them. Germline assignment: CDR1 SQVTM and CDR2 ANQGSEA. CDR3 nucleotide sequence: TGCAGCGTGAAGACAGGCCGGAAGGACCAGCATTTT. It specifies CSVKTGRKDQHF. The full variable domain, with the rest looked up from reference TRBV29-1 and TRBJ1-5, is SAVISQKPSRDICQRGTSLTIQCQVDSQVTMMFWYRQQPGQSLTLIATANQGSEATYESGFVIDKFPISRPNLTFSTLTVSNMSPEDSSIYLCSVKTGRKDQHFGDGTRLSIL.

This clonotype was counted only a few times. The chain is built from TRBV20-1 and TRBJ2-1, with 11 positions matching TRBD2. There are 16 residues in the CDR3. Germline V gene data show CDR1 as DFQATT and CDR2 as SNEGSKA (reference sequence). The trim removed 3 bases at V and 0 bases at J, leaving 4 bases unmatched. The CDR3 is CSASPSGGSSYNEQFF. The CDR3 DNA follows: TGCAGTGCTAGTCCTAGCGGGGGGAGCTCCTACAATGAGCAGTTCTTC.

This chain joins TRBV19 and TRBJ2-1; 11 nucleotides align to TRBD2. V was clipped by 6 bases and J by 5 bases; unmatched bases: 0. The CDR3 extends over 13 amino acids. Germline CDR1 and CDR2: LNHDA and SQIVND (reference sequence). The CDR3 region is CASRTSGNNEQFF. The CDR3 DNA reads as TGTGCCAGTAGGACTAGCGGGAACAATGAGCAGTTCTTC.

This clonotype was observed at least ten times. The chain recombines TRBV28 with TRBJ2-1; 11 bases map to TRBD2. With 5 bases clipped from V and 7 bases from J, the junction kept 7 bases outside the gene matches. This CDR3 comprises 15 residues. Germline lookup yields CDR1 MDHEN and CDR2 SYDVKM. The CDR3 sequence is CASSPLAGEANEQFF. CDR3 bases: TGTGCCAGCAGTCCACTAGCGGGAGAAGCGAATGAGCAGTTCTTC.

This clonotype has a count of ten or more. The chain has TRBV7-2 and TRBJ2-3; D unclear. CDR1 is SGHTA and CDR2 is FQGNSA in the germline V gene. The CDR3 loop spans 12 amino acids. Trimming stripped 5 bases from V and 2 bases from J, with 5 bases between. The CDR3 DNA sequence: TGTGCCAGCAGCCAATACACAGATACGCAGTATTTT. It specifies CASSQYTDTQYF.

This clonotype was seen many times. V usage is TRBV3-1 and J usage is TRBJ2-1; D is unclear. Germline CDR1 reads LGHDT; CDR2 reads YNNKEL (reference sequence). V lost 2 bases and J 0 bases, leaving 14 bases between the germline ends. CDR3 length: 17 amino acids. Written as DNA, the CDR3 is TGTGCCAGCAGCCAATTCTGGAGACGGAGCTCCTACAATGAGCAGTTCTTC. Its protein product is CASSQFWRRSSYNEQFF.

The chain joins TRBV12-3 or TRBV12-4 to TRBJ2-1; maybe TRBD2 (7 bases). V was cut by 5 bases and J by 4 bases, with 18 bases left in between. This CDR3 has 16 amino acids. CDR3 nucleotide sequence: TGTGCCAGCAGTCCCGTGCGGGGGCCCGTATACAATGAGCAGTTCTTC. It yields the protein CASSPVRGPVYNEQFF.

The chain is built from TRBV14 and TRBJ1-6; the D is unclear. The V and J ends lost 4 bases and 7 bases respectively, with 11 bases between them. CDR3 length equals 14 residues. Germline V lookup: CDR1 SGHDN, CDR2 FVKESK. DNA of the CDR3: TGTGCCAGCAGCCGCGACTATCAAAATTCACCCCTCCACTTT. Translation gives CASSRDYQNSPLHF.

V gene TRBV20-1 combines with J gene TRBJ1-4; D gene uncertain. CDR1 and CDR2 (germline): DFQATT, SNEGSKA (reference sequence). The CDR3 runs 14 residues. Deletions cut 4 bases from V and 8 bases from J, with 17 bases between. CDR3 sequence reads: CSANGDTSGEKLFF. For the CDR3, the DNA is TGCAGTGCTAACGGAGACACCTCGGGGGAAAAACTGTTTTTT.

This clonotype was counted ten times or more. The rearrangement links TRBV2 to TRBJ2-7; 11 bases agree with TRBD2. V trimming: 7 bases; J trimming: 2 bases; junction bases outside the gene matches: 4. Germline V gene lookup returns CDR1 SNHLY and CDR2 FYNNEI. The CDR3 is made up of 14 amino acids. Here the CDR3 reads CASKGLAGPYEQYF. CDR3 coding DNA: TGTGCCAGCAAAGGACTAGCGGGCCCCTACGAGCAGTACTTC. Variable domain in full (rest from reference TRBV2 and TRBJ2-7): EPEVTQTPSHQVTQMGQEVILRCVPISNHLYFYWYRQILGQKVEFLVSFYNNEISEKSEIFDDQFSVERPDGSNFTLKIRSTKLEDSAMYFCASKGLAGPYEQYFGPGTRLTVT.

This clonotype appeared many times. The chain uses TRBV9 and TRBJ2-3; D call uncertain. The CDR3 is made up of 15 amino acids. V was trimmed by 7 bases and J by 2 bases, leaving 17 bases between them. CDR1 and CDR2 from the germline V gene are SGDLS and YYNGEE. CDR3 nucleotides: TGTGCCAGCCTCCTTTGGGGTTCTTACACAGATACGCAGTATTTT. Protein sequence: CASLLWGSYTDTQYF.

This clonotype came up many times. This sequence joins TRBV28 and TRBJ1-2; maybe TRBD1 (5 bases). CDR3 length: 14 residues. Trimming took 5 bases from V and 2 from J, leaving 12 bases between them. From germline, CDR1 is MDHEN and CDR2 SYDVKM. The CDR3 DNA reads TGTGCCAGCAGTCCAGGACACTCCAACTATGGCTACACCTTC. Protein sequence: CASSPGHSNYGYTF.

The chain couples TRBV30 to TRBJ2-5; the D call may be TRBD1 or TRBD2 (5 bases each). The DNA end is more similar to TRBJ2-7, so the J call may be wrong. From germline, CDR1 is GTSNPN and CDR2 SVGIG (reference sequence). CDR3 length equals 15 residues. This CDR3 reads CAWGGPRDGIYEQYF. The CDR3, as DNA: TGTGCCTGGGGGGGACCCCGGGACGGAATCTACGAGCAGTACTTC.

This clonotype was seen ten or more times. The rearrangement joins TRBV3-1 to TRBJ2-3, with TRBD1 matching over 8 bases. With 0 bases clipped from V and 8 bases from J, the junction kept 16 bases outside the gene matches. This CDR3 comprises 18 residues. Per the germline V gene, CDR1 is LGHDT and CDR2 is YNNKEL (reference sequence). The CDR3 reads CASSQEGSMGQAMGTQYF. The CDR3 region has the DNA TGTGCCAGCAGCCAAGAGGGGTCGATGGGACAGGCTATGGGTACGCAGTATTTT.